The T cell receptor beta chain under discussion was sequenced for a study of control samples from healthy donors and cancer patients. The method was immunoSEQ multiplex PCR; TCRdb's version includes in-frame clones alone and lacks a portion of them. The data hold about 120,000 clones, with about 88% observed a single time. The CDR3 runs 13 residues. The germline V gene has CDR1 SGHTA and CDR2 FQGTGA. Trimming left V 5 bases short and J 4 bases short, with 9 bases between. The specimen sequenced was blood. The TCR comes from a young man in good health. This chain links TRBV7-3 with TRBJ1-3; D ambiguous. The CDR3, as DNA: TGTGCCAGCAGCCAAAACGTCGGAAACACCATATATTTT. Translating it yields CASSQNVGNTIYF.